The 14 T cell receptor beta chains presented below share a single source sample, sequenced in a study of T cells after yellow fever vaccination. TCRdb independently ran MiXCR on the 5' RACE reads; one entry per CDR3 protein. The data contain approximately 340,000 distinct CDR3 sequences, roughly 8.7% of them seen just once; the ten biggest clones take up about 20%. The sample in question was PBMCs, obtained on the day of the first yellow fever vaccination. These receptors were obtained from a man aged 18 to 29 who received the YFV17D yellow fever vaccine.

The V and J genes are TRBV4-3 and TRBJ2-6; either TRBD1 or TRBD2 may supply D (6 bases each). The CDR3 has 19 amino acids. Germline V gene data show CDR1 as LGHNA and CDR2 as YSLEER. Trimming cost V 4 bases and J 0 bases, with 19 bases left between them. The CDR3 bases are TGCGCCAGCAGCCTATATTTGGTACAGGGAGGCTCTGGGGCCAACGTCCTGACTTTC. This gives the protein CASSLYLVQGGSGANVLTF.

This clonotype was seen at least ten times. The genes are TRBV7-9 and TRBJ2-5; possible D gene TRBD2, 5 bases. Germline V gene data show CDR1 as SEHNR and CDR2 as FQNEAQ (reference sequence). The V and J ends lost 1 base and 2 bases respectively, with 17 bases between them. The CDR3 contains 17 residues. CDR3: CASSLDVYGVIQETQYF. DNA of the CDR3: TGTGCCAGCAGCTTAGATGTTTACGGGGTGATACAAGAGACCCAGTACTTC.

The chain combines TRBV5-4 with TRBJ1-1; D may be TRBD1 (6 bases). This CDR3 region has 13 residues. Trimming shortened V by 10 bases and J by 5 bases, and 18 bases separated the two germline ends. Germline CDR1 reads SGHNT; CDR2 reads YYREEE (reference sequence). CDR3 sequence: CAGHRQQGTEAFF. CDR3 bases: TGTGCCGGACACCGACAGCAGGGGACTGAAGCTTTCTTT.

This clonotype has a handful of counts. Here the CDR3 DNA reads TGTGCCAGCAGCTTAGTGAGCCACCAAGAGACCCAGTACTTC. It yields the protein CASSLVSHQETQYF. V usage is TRBV7-2 and J usage is TRBJ2-5; D remains ambiguous. Germline V lookup: CDR1 SGHTA, CDR2 FQGNSA. The CDR3 contains 14 residues. The V end lost 1 base, the J end lost 0 bases, and 6 bases lay between the germline ends.

CDR3 coding DNA: TGTGCCAGCAGAGGACTAGCGGCAGATACGCAGTATTTT. This sequence encodes CASRGLAADTQYF. The rearrangement links TRBV6-2 or TRBV6-3 to TRBJ2-3, with 10 bases matching TRBD2. The V and J ends lost 6 bases and 4 bases, in that order; junction bases with no gene match: 1. CDR1 is MNHEY, CDR2 SVGEGT, per germline. The CDR3 has 13 amino acids.

The rearrangement links TRBV6-5 to TRBJ2-2, with 9 bases that match TRBD1. The CDR3 is 18 residues long. The V gene end was trimmed by 2 bases and the J gene end by 1 base; junction bases not matched to a gene: 8. Germline values: CDR1 MNHEY, CDR2 SVGAGI. CDR3 coding DNA: TGTGCCAGCAGTTACCTGGGACAGGGAAAAGGGAACACCGGGGAGCTGTTTTTT. Translating gives CASSYLGQGKGNTGELFF.

The gene calls are TRBV19 and TRBJ1-1; a weak D match, TRBD1 (6 bases). Trimming cost V 3 bases and J 0 bases, with 11 bases left between them. The CDR3 consists of 15 residues. Germline CDR1 and CDR2: LNHDA and SQIVND (reference sequence). CDR3 nucleotide sequence: TGTGCCAGTAGTATCGGGGGGCGACTGAACACTGAAGCTTTCTTT. Amino acids: CASSIGGRLNTEAFF.

A few counts support this clonotype. J is TRBJ1-3 and V is TRBV4-1; D is undetermined. This CDR3 is built from 20 residues. From germline, CDR1 is MGHRA and CDR2 YSYEKL. Deletions cut 1 base from V and 0 bases from J, with 22 bases between. The CDR3 reads CASSQGVGDARFFSGNTIYF. The CDR3 DNA reads as TGCGCCAGCAGCCAAGGAGTTGGCGACGCCCGCTTTTTCTCTGGAAACACCATATATTTT.

The V call is TRBV28, the J call TRBJ2-3; 7 bases line up with TRBD2. Trimming at V came to 5 bases and at J to 2 bases, leaving 7 bases not matched to a gene. This CDR3 is 15 amino acids long. Germline lookup yields CDR1 MDHEN and CDR2 SYDVKM. This CDR3 is CASSGGGGYTDTQYF. The CDR3 DNA reads as TGTGCCAGCAGTGGGGGGGGAGGATACACAGATACGCAGTATTTT. Using reference TRBV28 and TRBJ2-3 for the parts outside the CDR3, the full variable domain is DVKVTQSSRYLVKRTGEKVFLECVQDMDHENMFWYRQDPGLGLRLIYFSYDVKMKEKGDIPEGYSVSREKKERFSLILESASTNQTSMYLCASSGGGGYTDTQYFGPGTRLTVL.

This clonotype was detected a few times. This rearrangement joins TRBV20-1 to TRBJ1-3, with unresolved D. CDR3 length: 13 amino acids. Trimming took 1 base from V and 4 from J, leaving 8 bases between them. Germline CDR1 reads DFQATT; CDR2 reads SNEGSKA (reference sequence). CDR3 in DNA: TGCAGTGCTAGAGCTTGGGGAGGAAACACCATATATTTT. Encoded protein: CSARAWGGNTIYF.

The gene calls are TRBV28 and TRBJ2-5; the D is unclear. Trimming took 5 bases from V and 6 from J, leaving 10 bases between them. CDR3 size: 12 residues. CDR1 and CDR2 (germline): MDHEN, SYDVKM. The CDR3 sequence is CASSLLKKTQYF. For the CDR3, the DNA is TGTGCCAGCAGTCTCCTAAAGAAGACCCAGTACTTC.

The J gene is TRBJ1-1, the V gene TRBV18, with a tentative D call TRBD1 (5 bases). Looked up from germline, CDR1 is KGHSH and CDR2 is LQKENI. The V end lost 3 bases, the J end lost 8 bases, and 13 bases lay between the germline ends. This CDR3 has 13 amino acids. The CDR3 DNA sequence: TGTGCCAGCTCACCCCTTGGGAGGGGAGAAGCTTTCTTT. As protein: CASSPLGRGEAFF.

This clonotype came up a few times. This rearrangement joins TRBV29-1 to TRBJ2-7, with 11 bases aligning to TRBD1. In germline, CDR1 is SQVTM, CDR2 ANQGSEA. The CDR3 sequence is 13 residues long. The ends lost 4 bases at V and 5 bases at J; junction bases unmatched: 4. The CDR3 is CSVGWDRGNEQYF. DNA for the CDR3: TGCAGCGTTGGATGGGACAGGGGGAACGAGCAGTACTTC.

The table lists this clonotype with a few counts. The chain uses TRBV3-1 and TRBJ2-5; 8 bases match TRBD2. The CDR3 contains 14 residues. Germline lookup yields CDR1 LGHDT and CDR2 YNNKEL (reference sequence). V shed 0 bases, J shed 6 bases, and the junction held 3 bases outside the gene matches. This CDR3 is CASSQEAGVKTQYF. The CDR3, as DNA: TGTGCCAGCAGCCAAGAAGCGGGGGTGAAGACCCAGTACTTC.